Included here is one T cell receptor (beta chain) sequence, with context. With 0 bases removed from V and 4 bases from J, the gap between germline ends came to 16 bases. This CDR3 is 16 amino acids long. The V gene's germline CDR1 is SGHRS and CDR2 YFSETQ. Profiling relied on immunoSEQ multiplex PCR, and the TCRdb table lists in-frame clones only, not all of them. Counted here are about 150,000 clones, 85% occurring once; the ten biggest clones make up around 6.2%. The data belong to a study of blood T cell repertoires in COVID-19. For the study at large: Sites in the United States, Italy and Spain provided acute and convalescent COVID-19 samples.

The chain joins TRBV5-1 to TRBJ1-1, with D possibly being TRBD1 (6 bases). The sample was PBMCs or T cells enriched from blood (not recorded which). The TCR originated in a woman aged 35 to 49 who had recovered from COVID-19. CDR3 sequence (DNA): TGCGCCAGCAGCTTGGTGCTGGCTCAGGGGATCACTGAAGCTTTCTTT. Amino acid sequence: CASSLVLAQGITEAFF. Filled out from reference TRBV5-1 and TRBJ1-1, the complete variable domain reads KAGVTQTPRYLIKTRGQQVTLSCSPISGHRSVSWYQQTPGQGLQFLFEYFSETQRNKGNFPGRFSGRQFSNSRSEMNVSTLELGDSALYLCASSLVLAQGITEAFFGQGTRLTVV.